This T cell receptor (beta chain) stems from a study of blood T cell repertoires in COVID-19. Across the study: PBMCs, B-cell-depleted T cells, or T cells were the source of the cDNA or gDNA that made up the material.

From germline, CDR1 is SGHNT and CDR2 YYREEE (reference sequence). Trimming took off 4 bases at V and 1 base at J, with 11 bases between the two ends. This CDR3 contains 15 residues. A single count supports this clone. Source study methods: Quantification of nucleated cells was approximated via reference gene primer amplification. The method was immunoSEQ multiplex PCR; TCRdb's version includes in-frame clones alone and lacks a portion of them. That table supplies the V and J calls and clone size; D and trimming were determined from the DNA. This sample carries some 220,000 clones, 80% to 85% of them seen once, and the ten largest clones take more than 2.5%.

The sequence came from a woman aged 25 to 39 who had recovered from COVID-19. The rearrangement links TRBV5-4 to TRBJ2-2, with D tentatively TRBD1 (5 bases). The sample taken for sequencing was peripheral blood. CDR3 sequence: CASSRTTGNTGELFF. The CDR3 nucleotides are TGTGCCAGCAGCCGAACTACAGGGAACACCGGGGAGCTGTTTTTT.